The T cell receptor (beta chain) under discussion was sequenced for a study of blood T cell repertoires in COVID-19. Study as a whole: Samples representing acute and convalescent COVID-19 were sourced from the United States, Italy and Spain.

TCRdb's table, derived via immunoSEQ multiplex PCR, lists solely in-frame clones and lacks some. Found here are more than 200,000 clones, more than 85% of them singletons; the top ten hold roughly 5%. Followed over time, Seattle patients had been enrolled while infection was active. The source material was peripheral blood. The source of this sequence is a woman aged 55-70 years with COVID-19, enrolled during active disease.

The DNA for the CDR3 is TGCGCCAGCAGCCCGAGTCAGGGTGGTCATGAAAAACTGTTTTTT. It codes for CASSPSQGGHEKLFF. The V and J genes are TRBV5-1 and TRBJ1-4, with a tentative D call TRBD1 (5 bases). With 4 bases removed from V and 6 bases from J, the gap between germline ends came to 16 bases. The CDR3 has 15 residues. Per the germline V gene, CDR1 is SGHRS and CDR2 is YFSETQ.